This T cell receptor beta chain was sequenced during a study of T cell changes during pregnancy in multiple sclerosis. The method was immunoSEQ multiplex PCR; TCRdb's version includes in-frame clones alone and lacks a portion of them. Of under 45,000 clones listed, roughly 84% are singletons. This CDR3 contains 16 residues. Germline CDR1 reads SGDLS; CDR2 reads YYNGEE. Trimming at V came to 3 bases and at J to 0 bases, leaving 7 bases not matched to a gene. The sample in question was CD8+ T cells from peripheral blood mononuclear cells, obtained in the first trimester of pregnancy. This TCR derives from a female donor with multiple sclerosis, enrolled in a pregnancy study. The chain carries TRBV9 and TRBJ1-1, with 8 positions matching TRBD1. CDR3 bases: TGTGCCAGCAGCGCCCTACCGGGACAGGTGAACACTGAAGCTTTCTTT. It encodes CASSALPGQVNTEAFF.